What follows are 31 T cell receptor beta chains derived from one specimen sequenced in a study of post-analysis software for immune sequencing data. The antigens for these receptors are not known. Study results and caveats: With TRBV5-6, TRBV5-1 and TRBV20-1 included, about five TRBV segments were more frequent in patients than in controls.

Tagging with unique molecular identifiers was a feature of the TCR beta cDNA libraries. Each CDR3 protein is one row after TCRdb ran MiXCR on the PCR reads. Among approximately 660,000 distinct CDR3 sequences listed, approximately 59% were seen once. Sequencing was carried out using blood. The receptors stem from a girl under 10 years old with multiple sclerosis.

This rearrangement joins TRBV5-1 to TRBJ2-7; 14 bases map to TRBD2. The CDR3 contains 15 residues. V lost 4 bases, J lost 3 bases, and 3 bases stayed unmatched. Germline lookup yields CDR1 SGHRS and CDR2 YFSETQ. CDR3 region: CASSDGTSGSYEQYF. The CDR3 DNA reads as TGCGCCAGCAGCGATGGGACTAGCGGGAGCTACGAGCAGTACTTC.

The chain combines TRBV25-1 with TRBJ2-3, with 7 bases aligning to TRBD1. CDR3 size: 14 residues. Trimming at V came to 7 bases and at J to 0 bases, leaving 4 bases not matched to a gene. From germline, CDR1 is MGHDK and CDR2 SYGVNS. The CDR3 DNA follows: TGTGCCAGCACGCCGGGACAGAGCACAGATACGCAGTATTTT. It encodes CASTPGQSTDTQYF.

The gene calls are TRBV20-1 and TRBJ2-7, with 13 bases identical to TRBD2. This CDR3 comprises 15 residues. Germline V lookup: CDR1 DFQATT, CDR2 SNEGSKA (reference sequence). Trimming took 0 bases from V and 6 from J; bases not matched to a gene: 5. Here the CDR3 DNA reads TGCAGTGCTAGAGAACTAGCGGGAGGGCAGGCCGAGCAGTACTTC. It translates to CSARELAGGQAEQYF.

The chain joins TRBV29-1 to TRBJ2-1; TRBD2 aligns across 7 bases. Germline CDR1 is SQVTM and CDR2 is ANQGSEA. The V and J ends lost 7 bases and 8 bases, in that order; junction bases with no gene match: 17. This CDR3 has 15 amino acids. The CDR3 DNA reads TGCAGCGCCTTTATGGTTTCTAGCGGAAACGATGAGCAGTTCTTC. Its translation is CSAFMVSSGNDEQFF.

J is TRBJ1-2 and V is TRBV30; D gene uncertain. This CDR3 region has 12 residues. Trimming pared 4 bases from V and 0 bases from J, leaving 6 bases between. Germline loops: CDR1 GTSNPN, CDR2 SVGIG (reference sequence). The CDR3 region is CAWTETNYGYTF. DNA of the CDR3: TGTGCCTGGACGGAAACTAACTATGGCTACACCTTC.

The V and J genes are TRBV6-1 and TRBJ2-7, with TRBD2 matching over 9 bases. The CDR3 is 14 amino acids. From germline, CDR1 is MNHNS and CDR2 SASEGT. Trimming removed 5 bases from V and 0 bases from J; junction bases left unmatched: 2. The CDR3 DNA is TGTGCCAGCAGTATAGCGGGAGACTCCTACGAGCAGTACTTC. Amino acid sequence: CASSIAGDSYEQYF.

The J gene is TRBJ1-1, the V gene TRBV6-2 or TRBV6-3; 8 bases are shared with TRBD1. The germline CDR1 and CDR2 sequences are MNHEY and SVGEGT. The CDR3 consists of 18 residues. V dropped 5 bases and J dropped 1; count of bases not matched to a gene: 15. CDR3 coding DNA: TGTGCCAGCAGTCCCTCCGGACAGGGAGAACCGGAGAACACTGAAGCTTTCTTT. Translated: CASSPSGQGEPENTEAFF.

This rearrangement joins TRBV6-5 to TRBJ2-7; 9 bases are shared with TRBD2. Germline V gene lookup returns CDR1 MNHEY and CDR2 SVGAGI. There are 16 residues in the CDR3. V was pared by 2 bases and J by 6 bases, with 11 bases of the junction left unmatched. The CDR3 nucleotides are TGTGCCAGCAGTTACGCTCTAGCGGGGTCTCGGGGCGAGCAGTACTTC. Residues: CASSYALAGSRGEQYF.

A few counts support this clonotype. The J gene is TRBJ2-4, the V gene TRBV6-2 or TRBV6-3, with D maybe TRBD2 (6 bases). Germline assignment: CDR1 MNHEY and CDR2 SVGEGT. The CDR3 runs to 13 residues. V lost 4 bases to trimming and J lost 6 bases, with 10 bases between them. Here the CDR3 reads CASSLAALNIQYF. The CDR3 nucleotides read TGTGCCAGCAGTTTAGCGGCCCTAAACATTCAGTACTTC.

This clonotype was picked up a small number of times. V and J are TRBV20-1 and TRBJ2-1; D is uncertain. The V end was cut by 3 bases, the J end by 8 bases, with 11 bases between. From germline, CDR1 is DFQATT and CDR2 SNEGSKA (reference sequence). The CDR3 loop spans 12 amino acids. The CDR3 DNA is TGCAGTGCTAGGGAGATACTCGATGAGCAGTTCTTC. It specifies CSAREILDEQFF.

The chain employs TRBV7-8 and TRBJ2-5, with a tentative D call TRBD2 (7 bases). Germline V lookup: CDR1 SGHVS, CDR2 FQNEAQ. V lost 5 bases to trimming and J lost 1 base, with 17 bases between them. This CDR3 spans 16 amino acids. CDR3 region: CASSATLAGAQETQYF. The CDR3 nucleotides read TGTGCCAGCAGCGCTACCCTCGCGGGGGCCCAAGAGACCCAGTACTTC.

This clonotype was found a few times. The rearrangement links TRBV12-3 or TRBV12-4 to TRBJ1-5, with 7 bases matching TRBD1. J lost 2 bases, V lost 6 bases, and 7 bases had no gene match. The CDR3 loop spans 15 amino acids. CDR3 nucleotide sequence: TGTGCCAGCAGACAGGGGACTTTGGGCAATCAGCCCCAGCATTTT. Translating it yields CASRQGTLGNQPQHF.

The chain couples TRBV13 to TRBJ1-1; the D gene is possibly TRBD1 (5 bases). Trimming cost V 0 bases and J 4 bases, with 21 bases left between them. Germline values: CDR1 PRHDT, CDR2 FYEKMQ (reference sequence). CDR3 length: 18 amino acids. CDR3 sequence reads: CASSLGHRRNSGGTEAFF. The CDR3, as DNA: TGTGCCAGCAGCTTAGGGCACAGAAGAAATAGTGGGGGCACTGAAGCTTTCTTT.

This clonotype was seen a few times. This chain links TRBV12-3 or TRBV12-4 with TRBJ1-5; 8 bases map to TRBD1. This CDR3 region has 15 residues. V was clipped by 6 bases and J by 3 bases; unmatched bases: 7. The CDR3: CASRAGTGFNQPQHF. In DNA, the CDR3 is TGTGCCAGCAGGGCCGGGACAGGATTCAATCAGCCCCAGCATTTT.

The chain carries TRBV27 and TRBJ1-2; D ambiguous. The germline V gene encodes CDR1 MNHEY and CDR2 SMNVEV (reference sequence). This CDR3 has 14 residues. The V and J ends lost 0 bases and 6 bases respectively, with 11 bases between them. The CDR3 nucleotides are TGTGCCAGCAGTTTATCGAGGGCGGGGAATGGCTACACCTTC. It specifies CASSLSRAGNGYTF.

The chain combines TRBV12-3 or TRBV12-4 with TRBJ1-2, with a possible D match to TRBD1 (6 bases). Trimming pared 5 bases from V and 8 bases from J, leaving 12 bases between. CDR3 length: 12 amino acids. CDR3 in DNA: TGTGCCAGCAGTCCAGGGGTGGAGGGCTACACCTTC. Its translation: CASSPGVEGYTF.

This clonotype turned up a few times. The CDR3 sequence: CASNRGPANSPLHF. In DNA, the CDR3 is TGTGCCAGCAATAGGGGGCCAGCGAATTCACCCCTCCACTTT. V gene TRBV7-2 combines with J gene TRBJ1-6, with 7 bases matching TRBD1. The length of the CDR3 is 14 residues. In germline, CDR1 is SGHTA, CDR2 FQGNSA. V shed 7 bases, J shed 7 bases, and the junction held 7 bases outside the gene matches.

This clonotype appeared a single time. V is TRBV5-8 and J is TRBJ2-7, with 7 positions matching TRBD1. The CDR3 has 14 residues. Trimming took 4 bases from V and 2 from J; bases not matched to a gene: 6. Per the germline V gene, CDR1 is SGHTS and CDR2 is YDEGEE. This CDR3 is CASSAGTVTYEQYF. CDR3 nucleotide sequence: TGTGCCAGCAGCGCCGGGACAGTGACCTACGAGCAGTACTTC.

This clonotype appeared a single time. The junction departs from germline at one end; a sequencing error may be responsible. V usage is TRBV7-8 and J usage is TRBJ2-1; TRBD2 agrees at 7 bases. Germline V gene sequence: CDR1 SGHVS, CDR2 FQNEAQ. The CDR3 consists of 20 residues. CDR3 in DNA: TGCGCCAGCAGCTTGGTTGGGCTAGCGGTCGCCTCCAGCTCCTACAATGAGCAGTTCTTC. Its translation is CASSLVGLAVASSSYNEQFF.

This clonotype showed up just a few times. As DNA, the CDR3 is TGCAGTGCTAGAGATCAAGGCTCCTACGAGCAGTACTTC. It translates to CSARDQGSYEQYF. The V gene is TRBV20-1, the J gene TRBJ2-7; D ambiguous. The V gene lost 0 bases and the J gene lost 0 bases, with 6 bases spanning the gap. CDR3 size: 13 residues. Germline V gene sequence: CDR1 DFQATT, CDR2 SNEGSKA (reference sequence).

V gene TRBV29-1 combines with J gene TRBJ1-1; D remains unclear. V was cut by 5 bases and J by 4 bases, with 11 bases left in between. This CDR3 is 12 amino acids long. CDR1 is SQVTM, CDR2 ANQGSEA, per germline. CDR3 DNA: TGCAGCGTTCGGGTTTTAGGCACTGAAGCTTTCTTT. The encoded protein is CSVRVLGTEAFF.

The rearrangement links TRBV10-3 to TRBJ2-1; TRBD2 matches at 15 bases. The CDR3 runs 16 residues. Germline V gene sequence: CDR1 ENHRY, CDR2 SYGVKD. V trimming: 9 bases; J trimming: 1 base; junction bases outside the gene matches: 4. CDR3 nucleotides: TGTGCCATAGGGACTAGCGGGGGGCTATCCTACAATGAGCAGTTCTTC. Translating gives CAIGTSGGLSYNEQFF.

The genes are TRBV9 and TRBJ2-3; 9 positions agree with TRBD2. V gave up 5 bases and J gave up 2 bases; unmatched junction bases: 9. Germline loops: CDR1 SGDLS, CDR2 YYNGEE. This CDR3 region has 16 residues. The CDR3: CASRRGGRDSTDTQYF. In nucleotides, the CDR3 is TGTGCCAGCAGGAGAGGCGGGAGGGATTCCACAGATACGCAGTATTTT. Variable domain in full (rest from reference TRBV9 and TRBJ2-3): DSGVTQTPKHLITATGQRVTLRCSPRSGDLSVYWYQQSLDQGLQFLIQYYNGEERAKGNILERFSAQQFPDLHSELNLSSLELGDSALYFCASRRGGRDSTDTQYFGPGTRLTVL.

CDR3 in DNA: TGCAGTGCTAGACCCCGTGGATACGAGCAGTACTTC. This codes for CSARPRGYEQYF. The gene calls are TRBV20-1 and TRBJ2-7; no definite D call. V was trimmed by 2 bases and J by 4 bases, leaving 9 bases between them. Germline CDR1 and CDR2: DFQATT and SNEGSKA (reference sequence). The CDR3 is made up of 12 amino acids.

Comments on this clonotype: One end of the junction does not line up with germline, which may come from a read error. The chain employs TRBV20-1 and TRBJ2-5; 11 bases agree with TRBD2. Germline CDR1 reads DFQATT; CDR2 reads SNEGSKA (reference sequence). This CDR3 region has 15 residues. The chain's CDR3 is CSAILAGARREIQYF. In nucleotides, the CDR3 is TGCAGTGCCATACTAGCGGGGGCTCGGCGGGAGATCCAGTACTTC.

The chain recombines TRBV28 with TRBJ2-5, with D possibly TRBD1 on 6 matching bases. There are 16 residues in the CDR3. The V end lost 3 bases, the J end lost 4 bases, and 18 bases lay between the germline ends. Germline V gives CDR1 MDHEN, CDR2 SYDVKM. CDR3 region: CASSLVPQGYGETQYF. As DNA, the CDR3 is TGTGCCAGCAGTTTGGTCCCGCAGGGGTATGGAGAGACCCAGTACTTC.

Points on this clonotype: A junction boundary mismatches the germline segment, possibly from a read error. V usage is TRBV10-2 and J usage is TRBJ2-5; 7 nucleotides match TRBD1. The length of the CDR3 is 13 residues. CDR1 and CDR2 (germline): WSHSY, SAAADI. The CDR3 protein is CASRVGGRYEQDF. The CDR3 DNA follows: TGCGCCAGTAGGGTAGGGGGCCGCTACGAGCAGGACTTC.

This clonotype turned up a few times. The CDR3 sequence: CASSYSTSGGPHSYNEQFF. The CDR3 DNA is TGTGCCAGCAGTTACTCGACTAGCGGGGGGCCTCACTCCTACAATGAGCAGTTCTTC. J is TRBJ2-1 and V is TRBV6-2 or TRBV6-3; 13 bases agree with TRBD2. CDR1 is MNHEY, CDR2 SVGEGT, per germline. The CDR3 has 19 residues. V trimming: 0 bases; J trimming: 0 bases; junction bases outside the gene matches: 5.

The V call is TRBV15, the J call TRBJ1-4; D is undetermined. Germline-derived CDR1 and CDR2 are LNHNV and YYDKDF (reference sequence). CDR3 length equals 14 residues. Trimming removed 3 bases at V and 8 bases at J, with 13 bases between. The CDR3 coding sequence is TGTGCCACCAGCAGGAGGGTGGAGGCGGAAAAACTGTTTTTT. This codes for CATSRRVEAEKLFF.

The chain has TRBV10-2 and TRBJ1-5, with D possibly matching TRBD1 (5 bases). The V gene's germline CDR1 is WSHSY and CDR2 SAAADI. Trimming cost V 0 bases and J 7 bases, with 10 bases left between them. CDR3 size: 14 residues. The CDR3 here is CASSESGVRQPQHF. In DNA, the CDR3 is TGCGCCAGCAGTGAGTCAGGGGTCAGGCAGCCCCAGCATTTT.

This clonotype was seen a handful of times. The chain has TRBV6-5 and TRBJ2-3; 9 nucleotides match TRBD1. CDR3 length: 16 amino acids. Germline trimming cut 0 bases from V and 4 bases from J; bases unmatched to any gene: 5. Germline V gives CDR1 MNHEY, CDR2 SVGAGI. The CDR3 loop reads CASSYSGTGTPDTQYF. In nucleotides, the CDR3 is TGTGCCAGCAGTTACTCGGGGACAGGGACCCCAGATACGCAGTATTTT.